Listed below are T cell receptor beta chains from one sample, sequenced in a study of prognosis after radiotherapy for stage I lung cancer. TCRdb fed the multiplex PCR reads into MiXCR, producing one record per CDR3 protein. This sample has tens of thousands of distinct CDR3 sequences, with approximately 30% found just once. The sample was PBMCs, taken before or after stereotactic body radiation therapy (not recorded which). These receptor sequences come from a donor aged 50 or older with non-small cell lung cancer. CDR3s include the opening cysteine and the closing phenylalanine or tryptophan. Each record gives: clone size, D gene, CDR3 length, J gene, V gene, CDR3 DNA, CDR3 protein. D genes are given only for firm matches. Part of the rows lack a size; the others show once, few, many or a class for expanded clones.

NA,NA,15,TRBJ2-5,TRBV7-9,TGTGCCAGCAGCTTAGCCACTGGCGGGACGGAGACCCAGTACTTC,CASSLATGGTETQYF
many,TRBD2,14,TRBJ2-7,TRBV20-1,TGCAGTGCAAGGACTAGCGGGACCCTTTACGAGCAGTACTTC,CSARTSGTLYEQYF
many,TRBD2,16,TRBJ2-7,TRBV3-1,TGTGCCAGCAGCGCCCCTTCACTAGCGGGACAGGTGGAGCAGTACTTC,CASSAPSLAGQVEQYF
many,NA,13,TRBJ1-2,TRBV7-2,TGTGCCAGCAGCCTCGCCCAGGGGTCCGGCTACACCTTC,CASSLAQGSGYTF
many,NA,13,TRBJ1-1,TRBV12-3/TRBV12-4,TGTGCCAGCAGTTTCGGGGGGCCGGTGAAAACTTTCTTT,CASSFGGPVKTFF
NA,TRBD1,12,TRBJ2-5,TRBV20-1,TGCAGTGCCGGGACAGCCCAAGAGACCCAGTACTTC,CSAGTAQETQYF
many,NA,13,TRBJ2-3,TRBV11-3,TGTGCCAGCAGCTTTACTTACTCAGATACGCAGTATTTT,CASSFTYSDTQYF
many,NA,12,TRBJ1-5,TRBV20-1,TGCAGTGCTAGGGACGGGAATCAGCCCCAGCATTTT,CSARDGNQPQHF
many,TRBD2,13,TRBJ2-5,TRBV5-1,TGCGCCAGCGCGGGAGGAGGAAGTGAGACCCAGTACTTC,CASAGGGSETQYF
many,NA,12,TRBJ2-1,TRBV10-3,TGTGCCATCAGAGGAAGTTGGGATGAGCAGTTCTTC,CAIRGSWDEQFF
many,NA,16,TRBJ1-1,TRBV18,TGTGCCAGCTCACTAACTTCGAACGAGGGTGGCACTGAAGCTTTCTTT,CASSLTSNEGGTEAFF
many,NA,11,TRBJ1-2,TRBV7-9,TGTGCCAGCAGCTTACTGGATGGCTACACCTTC,CASSLLDGYTF
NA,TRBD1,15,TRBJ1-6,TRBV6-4,TGTGCCAGCAGTCAGGGACAGGGTGTAAATTCACCCCTCCACTTT,CASSQGQGVNSPLHF
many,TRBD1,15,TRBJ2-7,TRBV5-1,TGCGCCAGCAGCTTCGGGACAGGGTTAGACTACGAGCAGTACTTC,CASSFGTGLDYEQYF